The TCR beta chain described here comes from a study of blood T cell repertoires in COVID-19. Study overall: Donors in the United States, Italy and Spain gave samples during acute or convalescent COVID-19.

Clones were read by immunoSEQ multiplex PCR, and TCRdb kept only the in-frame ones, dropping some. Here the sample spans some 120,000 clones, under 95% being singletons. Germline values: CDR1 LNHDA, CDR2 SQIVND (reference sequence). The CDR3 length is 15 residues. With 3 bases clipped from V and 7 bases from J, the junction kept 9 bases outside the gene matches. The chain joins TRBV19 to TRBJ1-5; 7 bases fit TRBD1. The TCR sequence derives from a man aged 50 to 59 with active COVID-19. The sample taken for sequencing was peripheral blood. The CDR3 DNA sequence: TGTGCCAGTAGTATGGGGCAGGGGGTAGGACAGCCCCAGCATTTT. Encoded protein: CASSMGQGVGQPQHF.